This entry concerns a single TCR beta chain. The antigen is unknown. This specimen comes from a study of Tregs in tolerant kidney transplant recipients. Unstimulated regulatory T cells (CD4+CD25+CD127-), CD4+CD25- non-regulatory cells, CD4 and CD8 cells were FACS-sorted from thawed PBMCs. General observations from the study: Biological reproducibility was not directly addressed, but technical replication error appeared minimal. For some patients, primers changed over time, blocking nucleotide-level comparison. Expanding Tregs on activated donor B cells appeared to best identify donor-specific TCRbeta clones.

Generated by immunoSEQ multiplex PCR, the TCRdb table keeps only in-frame clones and is missing some. Among about 61,000 clones, approximately 83% were seen once, and the ten largest hold approximately 2.1%. Germline CDR1 is SGHVS and CDR2 is FQNEAQ. The ends lost 5 bases at V and 5 bases at J; junction bases unmatched: 7. This CDR3 is 15 amino acids long. The TCR was taken from a human donor who received a combined kidney and bone marrow transplant. Sequenced here: Tregs from blood, sampled before the transplant. The V call is TRBV7-8, the J call TRBJ2-7; 12 nucleotides align to TRBD2. The DNA of the CDR3 is TGTGCCAGCAGCCTCATACTAGCGGGAGGTAACGAGCAGTACTTC. As protein: CASSLILAGGNEQYF.